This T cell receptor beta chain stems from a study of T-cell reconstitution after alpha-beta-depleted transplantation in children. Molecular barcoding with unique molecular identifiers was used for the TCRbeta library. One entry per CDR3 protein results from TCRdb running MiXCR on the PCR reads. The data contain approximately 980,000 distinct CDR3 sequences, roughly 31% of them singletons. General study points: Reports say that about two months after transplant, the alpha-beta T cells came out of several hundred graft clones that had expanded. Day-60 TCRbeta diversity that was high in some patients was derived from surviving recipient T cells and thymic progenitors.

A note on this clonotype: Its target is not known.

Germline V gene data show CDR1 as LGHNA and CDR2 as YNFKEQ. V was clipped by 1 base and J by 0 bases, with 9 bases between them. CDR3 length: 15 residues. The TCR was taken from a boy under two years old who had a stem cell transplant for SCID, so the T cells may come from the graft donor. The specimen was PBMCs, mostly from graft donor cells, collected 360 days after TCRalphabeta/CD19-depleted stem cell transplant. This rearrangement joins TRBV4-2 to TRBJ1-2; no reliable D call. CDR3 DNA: TGTGCCAGCAGCCAAGGGGCCAGTACTAACTATGGCTACACCTTC. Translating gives CASSQGASTNYGYTF.